Below are 22 T cell receptor beta chains sequenced from a single sample in a study of T cells in Graves' hyperthyroidism and ophthalmopathy. TCR beta CDR3 region amplification was performed from RNA transcripts. First-round RT-PCR of the TCR CDR3 relied on the HTBI primer set. TCRdb fed the multiplex PCR reads into MiXCR, producing one record per CDR3 protein. The sample has about 400,000 distinct CDR3 sequences; under 15% are singletons. The sequenced material came from blood. Every receptor here comes from a woman in her 30s with Graves' hyperthyroidism.

This clonotype was recorded many times. The rearrangement uses TRBV9 and TRBJ2-2, with TRBD1 identical over 7 bases. Unmatched junction bases numbered 7, after V lost 0 bases and J lost 5 bases. CDR1 SGDLS and CDR2 YYNGEE come from the germline V gene. The CDR3 is 16 amino acids. The DNA of the CDR3 is TGTGCCAGCAGCGTAGCCCCGGGACAGAAAACCGGGGAGCTGTTTTTT. Its translation is CASSVAPGQKTGELFF.

This clonotype was counted ten times or more. The J gene is TRBJ1-1, the V gene TRBV7-8; D call uncertain. V lost 3 bases to trimming and J lost 4 bases, with 12 bases between them. The CDR3 runs to 14 residues. Germline CDR1 and CDR2: SGHVS and FQNEAQ. CDR3 coding DNA: TGTGCCAGCAGCTTGGGCAGCCTGGGCACTGAAGCTTTCTTT. This encodes CASSLGSLGTEAFF.

This clonotype has a count of ten or more. The gene calls are TRBV28 and TRBJ2-4; D uncertain. CDR1 MDHEN and CDR2 SYDVKM come from the germline V gene. CDR3 length: 16 residues. The ends were cut back, 6 bases at V and 0 bases at J, with 15 bases in the middle. CDR3 sequence (DNA): TGTGCCAGCAGGGACCAGGCGGTCATAGCCAAAAACATTCAGTACTTC. Its protein product is CASRDQAVIAKNIQYF.

The chain combines TRBV9 with TRBJ1-6; 7 nucleotides match TRBD1. The CDR3 runs 16 residues. V dropped 3 bases and J dropped 9; count of bases not matched to a gene: 12. Germline V gene lookup returns CDR1 SGDLS and CDR2 YYNGEE. CDR3 amino acids: CASSAKAGTVASPLHF. In nucleotides, the CDR3 is TGTGCCAGCAGCGCAAAAGCCGGGACAGTTGCTTCACCCCTCCACTTT.

The CDR3 is CASSLSPPKVFF. DNA for the CDR3: TGTGCCAGCAGTTTAAGCCCGCCCAAGGTGTTTTTT. The chain has TRBV28 and TRBJ2-2; D ambiguous. Trimming shortened V by 2 bases and J by 15 bases, and 13 bases separated the two germline ends. Germline V gives CDR1 MDHEN, CDR2 SYDVKM. There are 12 residues in the CDR3.

This clonotype was detected many times. The V call is TRBV12-3 or TRBV12-4, the J call TRBJ2-1; D is undetermined. The CDR3 has 12 residues. Trimming removed 5 bases from V and 5 bases from J, with 7 bases in between. CDR3 DNA: TGTGCCAGCAGTCGGAGAAACAATGAGCAGTTCTTC. It codes for CASSRRNNEQFF.

In DNA form, the CDR3 reads TGTGCCAGCAGCCAAATGTGGGCGGGGAATGAAAAACTGTTTTTT. This sequence encodes CASSQMWAGNEKLFF. This chain connects TRBV3-1 to TRBJ1-4; no reliable D call. V lost 2 bases and J lost 5, with 12 bases in between. There are 15 residues in the CDR3. Germline V gives CDR1 LGHDT, CDR2 YNNKEL (reference sequence). The whole variable domain, filled in from reference TRBV3-1 and TRBJ1-4, reads DTAVSQTPKYLVTQMGNDKSIKCEQNLGHDTMYWYKQDSKKFLKIMFSYNNKELIINETVPNRFSPKSPDKAHLNLHINSLELGDSAVYFCASSQMWAGNEKLFFGSGTQLSVL.

This sequence joins TRBV19 and TRBJ2-1, with 7 bases lining up with TRBD1. CDR1 and CDR2 from the germline V gene are LNHDA and SQIVND (reference sequence). The CDR3 covers 14 residues. The V and J ends lost 2 bases and 2 bases, in that order; junction bases with no gene match: 0. Here the CDR3 DNA reads TGTGCCAGTAGTATACAGGGGGCCTACAATGAGCAGTTCTTC. It is translated as CASSIQGAYNEQFF.

This rearrangement joins TRBV18 to TRBJ1-3; the D is unclear. Between the trimmed V and J ends, which lost 5 bases and 0 bases, there was a span of 17 bases. This CDR3 region has 17 residues. Germline-derived CDR1 and CDR2 are KGHSH and LQKENI. The chain's CDR3 is CASSTPGISISGNTIYF. The CDR3 nucleotides read TGTGCCAGCTCAACTCCGGGTATCTCCATCTCTGGAAACACCATATATTTT.

V and J are TRBV6-2 or TRBV6-3 and TRBJ2-3; no clear D gene. The CDR3 runs 14 residues. V was trimmed by 0 bases and J by 4 bases, leaving 8 bases between them. In germline, CDR1 is MNHEY, CDR2 SVGEGT. CDR3 DNA sequence: TGTGCCAGCAGTTACTCACTGGGCTCAGATACGCAGTATTTT. Translation: CASSYSLGSDTQYF.

This clonotype has at least ten counts. The gene calls are TRBV18 and TRBJ1-4; D uncertain. V was shortened by 1 base and J by 3 bases, with 12 bases between the two germline ends. Germline V lookup: CDR1 KGHSH, CDR2 LQKENI. CDR3 length equals 16 residues. The CDR3 DNA reads TGTGCCAGCTCACCACAGAGGACGTTGTCTAATGAAAAACTGTTTTTT. Its protein is CASSPQRTLSNEKLFF.

This clonotype was seen a few times. V usage is TRBV19 and J usage is TRBJ2-6, with 11 bases that match TRBD1. Trimming cost V 5 bases and J 0 bases; bases outside gene matches: 6. Germline-derived CDR1 and CDR2 are LNHDA and SQIVND (reference sequence). There are 18 residues in the CDR3. CDR3 in DNA: TGTGCCAGTAGTGGGACTGGACAGGGGGCCTCTGGGGCCAACGTCCTGACTTTC. It is translated as CASSGTGQGASGANVLTF. Drawing the rest from reference TRBV19 and TRBJ2-6, the complete variable domain is DGGITQSPKYLFRKEGQNVTLSCEQNLNHDAMYWYRQDPGQGLRLIYYSQIVNDFQKGDIAEGYSVSREKKESFPLTVTSAQKNPTAFYLCASSGTGQGASGANVLTFGAGSRLTVL.

This clonotype appeared many times. The rearrangement uses TRBV12-3 or TRBV12-4 and TRBJ2-5; possibly TRBD1 for D (5 bases). This CDR3 contains 14 residues. V was shortened by 1 base and J by 5 bases, with 11 bases between the two germline ends. As DNA, the CDR3 is TGTGCCAGCAGTTTAGGGCAGGGTCGCGAGACCCAGTACTTC. Translation: CASSLGQGRETQYF.

There are a few counts of this clonotype. The genes are TRBV20-1 and TRBJ2-1, with 14 bases matching TRBD2. V shed 6 bases and J 9 bases; nucleotides not matched to a gene: 19. The germline gives CDR1 DFQATT, CDR2 SNEGSKA (reference sequence). CDR3 length: 18 amino acids. The DNA for the CDR3 is TGCAGTGCCCCGCGCCTGAAGACTAGCGGGAGGGCCTTCCCTGAGCAGTTCTTC. It codes for CSAPRLKTSGRAFPEQFF.

The chain is built from TRBV5-6 and TRBJ2-7; D call uncertain. The V and J ends lost 0 bases and 2 bases respectively, with 9 bases between them. The germline CDR1 and CDR2 sequences are SGHDT and YYEEEE. CDR3 size: 14 residues. CDR3 amino acids: CASSLEAEAYEQYF. The CDR3, as DNA: TGTGCCAGCAGCTTGGAGGCAGAAGCCTACGAGCAGTACTTC.

This clonotype has only a few counts. The chain has TRBV28 and TRBJ2-7; 12 nucleotides match TRBD1. CDR1 is MDHEN and CDR2 is SYDVKM in the germline V gene. With V trimmed by 5 bases and J by 7 bases, 9 bases remained unmatched. There are 15 residues in the CDR3. CDR3 amino acids: CASSEPGQGAREQYF. Here the CDR3 DNA reads TGTGCCAGCAGTGAGCCGGGACAGGGGGCGAGGGAGCAGTACTTC.

This clonotype was seen more than once but under ten times. This sequence joins TRBV10-3 and TRBJ2-1; D call uncertain. The germline V gene encodes CDR1 ENHRY and CDR2 SYGVKD. CDR3 length: 12 amino acids. The V end lost 3 bases, the J end lost 3 bases, and 3 bases lay between the germline ends. The CDR3 DNA follows: TGTGCCATCAGTGAAATCTACAATGAGCAGTTCTTC. Amino acids: CAISEIYNEQFF.

This clonotype was detected ten times or more. The V gene is TRBV11-3, the J gene TRBJ1-3; D gene unclear. CDR1 SGHNT and CDR2 YENEEA come from the germline V gene. V was shortened by 4 bases and J by 5 bases, with 12 bases between the two germline ends. This CDR3 region has 14 residues. The CDR3 DNA reads TGTGCCAGCAGCTCGGGGAAGGGCAGAAACACCATATATTTT. Translated: CASSSGKGRNTIYF.

The rearrangement uses TRBV5-1 and TRBJ1-4; a possible D gene is TRBD1 (6 bases). Trimming left V 0 bases short and J 14 bases short, with 14 bases between. The CDR3 has 13 amino acids. The germline V gene has CDR1 SGHRS and CDR2 YFSETQ. CDR3 nucleotides: TGCGCCAGCAGCTTGGATGGACAGCGAGGTCTGTTTTTT. Translation gives CASSLDGQRGLFF.

This clonotype came up many times. The chain links TRBV6-1 to TRBJ1-2; TRBD1 matches at 10 bases. The V gene's germline CDR1 is MNHNS and CDR2 SASEGT. The CDR3 runs to 14 residues. With V trimmed by 6 bases and J by 6 bases, 7 bases remained unmatched. CDR3 region: CASRPGQGNNGYTF. The CDR3, as DNA: TGTGCCAGCAGGCCGGGACAGGGGAACAATGGCTACACCTTC.

This clonotype was detected only a few times. The chain is built from TRBV6-2 or TRBV6-3 and TRBJ2-1; tentatively, D is TRBD2 (6 bases). The germline V gene has CDR1 MNHEY and CDR2 SVGEGT. CDR3 length: 16 amino acids. V lost 5 bases and J lost 9, with 23 bases in between. CDR3 sequence: CASSPLGTRLGSEQFF. In DNA, the CDR3 is TGTGCCAGCAGTCCCTTGGGGACTCGGCTAGGGAGTGAGCAGTTCTTC.

Worth noting for this clonotype: Since a much larger clone is just one base distant, this may be a read error. The chain employs TRBV12-3 or TRBV12-4 and TRBJ2-7, with D hard to call. Trimming removed 3 bases at V and 1 base at J, with 16 bases between. This CDR3 is built from 16 residues. CDR3 coding DNA: TGTGCCAGCAGTTTCGATACCGGGCCCCCTTCCTACGAGCAGTACTTC. Encoded protein: CASSFDTGPPSYEQYF.